This T cell receptor (beta chain) came from a study of post-analysis software for immune sequencing data. Turning to the study itself: Relapsing-remitting, secondary progressive and progressive-relapsing multiple sclerosis were all included among the disease courses. Study-level results: TRBV5-6, TRBV5-1 and TRBV20-1 belonged to a set of roughly five TRBV segments that were more frequent in patients than controls. Compared with controls, patients showed significantly lower normalized Chao1 diversity.

J was trimmed by 3 bases and V by 4 bases; bases with no gene match: 5. CDR1 and CDR2 from the germline V gene are SGHRS and YFSETQ. The CDR3 runs to 15 residues. TCR beta libraries were prepared from cDNA with unique molecular identifiers. Roughly 470,000 cDNA molecules came from about 1 to 10 million T cells. TCRdb reprocessed the PCR reads with MiXCR, giving one entry per CDR3 protein. The sample holds 740,000 or so distinct CDR3 sequences, roughly 50% seen once. This clonotype has a handful of counts. Its cognate antigen is unknown. The sequencing sample was made of blood. The TCR originated in a girl aged 5 to 17 with multiple sclerosis. This chain links TRBV5-1 with TRBJ2-3; 10 bases agree with TRBD1. CDR3 nucleotides: TGCGCCAGCAGCGTAGGGACAGGGGTAACAGATACGCAGTATTTT. This gives the protein CASSVGTGVTDTQYF.